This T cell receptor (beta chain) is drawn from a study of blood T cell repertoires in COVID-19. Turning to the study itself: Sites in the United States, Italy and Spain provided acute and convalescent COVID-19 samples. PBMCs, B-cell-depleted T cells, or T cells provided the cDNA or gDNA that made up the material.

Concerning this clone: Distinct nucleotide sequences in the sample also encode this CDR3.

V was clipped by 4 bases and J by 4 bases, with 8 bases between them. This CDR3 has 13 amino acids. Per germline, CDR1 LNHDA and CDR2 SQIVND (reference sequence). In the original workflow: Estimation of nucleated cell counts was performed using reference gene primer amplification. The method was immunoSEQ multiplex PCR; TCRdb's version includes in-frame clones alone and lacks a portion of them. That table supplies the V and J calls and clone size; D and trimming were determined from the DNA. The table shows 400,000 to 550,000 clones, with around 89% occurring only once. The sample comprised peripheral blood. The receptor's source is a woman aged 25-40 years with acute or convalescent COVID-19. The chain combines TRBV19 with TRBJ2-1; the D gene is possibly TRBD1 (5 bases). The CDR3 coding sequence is TGTGCCAGTAGTAGAGACAGTTACAATGAGCAGTTCTTC. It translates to CASSRDSYNEQFF. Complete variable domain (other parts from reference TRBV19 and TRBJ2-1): DGGITQSPKYLFRKEGQNVTLSCEQNLNHDAMYWYRQDPGQGLRLIYYSQIVNDFQKGDIAEGYSVSREKKESFPLTVTSAQKNPTAFYLCASSRDSYNEQFFGPGTRLTVL.